Listed below are T cell receptor beta chains from one sample, sequenced in a study of blood T cell repertoires in COVID-19. Data came from immunoSEQ multiplex PCR; TCRdb stores just in-frame clones and leaves some out. Of 300,000 to 400,000 clones in the sample, around 91% are singletons; the top ten hold less than 3.5%. Sequences were obtained from peripheral blood. The receptor set was obtained from a woman aged 18-29 years who had recovered from COVID-19. The CDR3 runs from the conserved cysteine through the conserved F or W. The D gene is left open where the match is weak. Clone size, where shown, is once, few, many, or a class for clones that have expanded.

>.|.|TRBV5-6|TRBJ2-2
TGTGCCAGCAGCTTGGGCTACGGGGGAACCGGGGAGCTGTTTTTT
CASSLGYGGTGELFF
>.|.|TRBV7-2|TRBJ1-2
TGTGCCAGCAGTCGACGCAGGTCTAACGGCTACACCTTC
CASSRRRSNGYTF
>TRBD2|.|TRBV27|TRBJ2-4
TGTGCCAGCAGTAAAAACTTGAGACTAGCGGGAGCCAATATTCAGTACTTC
CASSKNLRLAGANIQYF
>TRBD2|.|TRBV5-8|TRBJ2-3
TGTGCCAGCAGCTTGGGGACTAGCGGCCGGACACAAGATACGCAGTATTTT
CASSLGTSGRTQDTQYF
>.|.|TRBV10-3|TRBJ1-1
TGTGCCATCTGGGCAGGAAACACTGAAGCTTTCTTT
CAIWAGNTEAFF
>TRBD1|.|TRBV7-2|TRBJ1-6
TGTGCCAGCAGCTTGGGACAGGATTATAATTCACCCCTCCACTTT
CASSLGQDYNSPLHF
>.|.|TRBV2|TRBJ1-2
TGTGCCAGCAGAGAGAGAGGACAGTATGGCTACACCTTC
CASRERGQYGYTF
>.|many|TRBV21-1|TRBJ1-5
TGTGCCAGCAGCATTGGGGGACAGGGGGCTTGTCAGCCCCAGCATTTT
CASSIGGQGACQPQHF
>.|.|TRBV10-2|TRBJ2-1
TGCGCCAGCAGTGTCGGAGGGAAGCGCAATGAGCAGTTCTTC
CASSVGGKRNEQFF
>TRBD2|.|TRBV19|TRBJ2-5
TGTGCCAGTAGTATAGGGGGACTAGCGGGCTTGGAGACCCAGTACTTC
CASSIGGLAGLETQYF
>TRBD1|.|TRBV7-2|TRBJ1-1
TGTGCCAGCAGCCCCCACAGGGGGGGGCTTGAAGCTTTCTTT
CASSPHRGGLEAFF
>TRBD2|.|TRBV7-2|TRBJ2-1
TGTGCCAGCAGCCCGGGACTAAACAATGAGCAGTTCTTC
CASSPGLNNEQFF
>TRBD1|.|TRBV6-2/TRBV6-3|TRBJ1-2
TGTGCCAGCACCCCCAAGTGGACAGGGGGCAAGAACTATGGCTACACCTTC
CASTPKWTGGKNYGYTF
>TRBD2|once|TRBV9|TRBJ2-1
TGTGCCAGCAGCGTAGATAAGGCTAGCGGGAGGGGAAGCTCCTACAATGAGCAGTTCTTC
CASSVDKASGRGSSYNEQFF
>.|.|TRBV10-3|TRBJ2-2
TGTGCCATTCAAAACACCGGGGAGCTGTTTTTT
CAIQNTGELFF